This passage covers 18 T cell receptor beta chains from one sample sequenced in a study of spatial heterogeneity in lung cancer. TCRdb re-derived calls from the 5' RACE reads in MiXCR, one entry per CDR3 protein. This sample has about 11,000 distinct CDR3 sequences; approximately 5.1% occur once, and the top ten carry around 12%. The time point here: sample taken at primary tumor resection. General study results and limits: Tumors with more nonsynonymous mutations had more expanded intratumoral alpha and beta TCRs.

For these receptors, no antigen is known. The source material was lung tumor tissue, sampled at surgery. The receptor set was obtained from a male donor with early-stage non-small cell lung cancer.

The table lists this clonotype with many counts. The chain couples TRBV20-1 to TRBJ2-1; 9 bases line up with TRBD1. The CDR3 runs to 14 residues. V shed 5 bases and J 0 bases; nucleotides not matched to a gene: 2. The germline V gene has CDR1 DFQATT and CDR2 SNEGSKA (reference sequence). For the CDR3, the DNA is TGCAGTGCTCCGGACAGGGGCTCCTACAATGAGCAGTTCTTC. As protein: CSAPDRGSYNEQFF.

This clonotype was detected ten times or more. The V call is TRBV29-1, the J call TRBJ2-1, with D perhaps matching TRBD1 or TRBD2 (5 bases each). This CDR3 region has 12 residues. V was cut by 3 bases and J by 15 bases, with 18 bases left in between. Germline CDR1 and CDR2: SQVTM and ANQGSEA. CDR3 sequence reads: CSVDVLPGQGFF. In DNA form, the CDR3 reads TGCAGCGTTGACGTGTTGCCGGGGCAGGGGTTCTTC.

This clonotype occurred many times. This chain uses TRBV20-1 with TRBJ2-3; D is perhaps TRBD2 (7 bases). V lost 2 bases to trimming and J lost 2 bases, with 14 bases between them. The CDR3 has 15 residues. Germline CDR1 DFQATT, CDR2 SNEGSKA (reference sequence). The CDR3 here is CSARRRGGFTDTQYF. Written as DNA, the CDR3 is TGCAGTGCTAGAAGGAGGGGGGGTTTCACAGATACGCAGTATTTT.

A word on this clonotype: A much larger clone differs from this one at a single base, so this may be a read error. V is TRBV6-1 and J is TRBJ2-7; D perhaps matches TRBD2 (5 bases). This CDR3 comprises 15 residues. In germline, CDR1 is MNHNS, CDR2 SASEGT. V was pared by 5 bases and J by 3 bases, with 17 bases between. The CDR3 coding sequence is TGTGCCAGCAGTAGTCCCTGGACTGGTATCTACGAGCAGTACTTC. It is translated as CASSSPWTGIYEQYF.

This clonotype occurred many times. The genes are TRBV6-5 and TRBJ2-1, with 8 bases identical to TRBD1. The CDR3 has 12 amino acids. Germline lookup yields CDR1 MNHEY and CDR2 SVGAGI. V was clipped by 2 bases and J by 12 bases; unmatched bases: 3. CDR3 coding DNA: TGTGCCAGCAGTTACCCAGGGACAGGGCAGTTCTTC. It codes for CASSYPGTGQFF.

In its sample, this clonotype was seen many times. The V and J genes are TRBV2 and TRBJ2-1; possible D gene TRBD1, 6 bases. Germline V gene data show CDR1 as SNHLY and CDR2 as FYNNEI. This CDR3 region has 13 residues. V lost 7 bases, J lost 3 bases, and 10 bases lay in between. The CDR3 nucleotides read TGTGCCAGCACCGGACAGTACTACAATGAGCAGTTCTTC. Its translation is CASTGQYYNEQFF.

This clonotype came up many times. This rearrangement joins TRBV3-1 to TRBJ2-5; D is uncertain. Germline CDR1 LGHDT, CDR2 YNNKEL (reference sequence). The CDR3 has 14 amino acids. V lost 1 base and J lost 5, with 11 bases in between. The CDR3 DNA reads TGTGCCAGCAGCCAAGCCCTCAAGGTCGAGACCCAGTACTTC. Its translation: CASSQALKVETQYF.

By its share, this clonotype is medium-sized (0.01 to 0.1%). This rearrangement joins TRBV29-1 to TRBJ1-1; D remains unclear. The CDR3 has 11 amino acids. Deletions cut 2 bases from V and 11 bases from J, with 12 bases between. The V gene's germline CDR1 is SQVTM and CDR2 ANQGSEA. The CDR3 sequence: CSVESAEQAFF. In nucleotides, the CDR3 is TGCAGCGTTGAATCGGCTGAACAGGCTTTCTTT. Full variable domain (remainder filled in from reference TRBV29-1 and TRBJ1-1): SAVISQKPSRDICQRGTSLTIQCQVDSQVTMMFWYRQQPGQSLTLIATANQGSEATYESGFVIDKFPISRPNLTFSTLTVSNMSPEDSSIYLCSVESAEQAFFGQGTRLTVV.

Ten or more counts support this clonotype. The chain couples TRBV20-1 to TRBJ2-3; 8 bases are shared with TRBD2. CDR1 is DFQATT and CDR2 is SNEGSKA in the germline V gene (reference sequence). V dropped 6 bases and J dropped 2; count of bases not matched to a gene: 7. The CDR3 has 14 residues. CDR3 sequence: CSAYPGGLTDTQYF. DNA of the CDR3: TGCAGTGCGTACCCGGGGGGGCTCACAGATACGCAGTATTTT.

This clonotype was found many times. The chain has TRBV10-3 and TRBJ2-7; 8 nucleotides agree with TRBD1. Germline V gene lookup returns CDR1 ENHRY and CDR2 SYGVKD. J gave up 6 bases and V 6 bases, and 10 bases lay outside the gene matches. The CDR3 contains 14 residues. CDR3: CAIREDRGKLEQYF. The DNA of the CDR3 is TGTGCCATCAGGGAAGACAGGGGTAAGCTCGAGCAGTACTTC.

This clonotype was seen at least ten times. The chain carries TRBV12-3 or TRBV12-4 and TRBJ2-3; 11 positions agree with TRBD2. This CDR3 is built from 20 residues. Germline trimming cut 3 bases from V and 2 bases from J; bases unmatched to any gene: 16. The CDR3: CASSFINLLLAGGYTDTQYF. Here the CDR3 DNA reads TGTGCCAGCAGTTTTATTAACCTACTGCTAGCGGGAGGTTACACAGATACGCAGTATTTT.

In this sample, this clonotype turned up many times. As DNA, the CDR3 is TGTGCCAGCAGCTCTAGGTCGGACAATGAGCAGTTCTTC. Its translation: CASSSRSDNEQFF. This chain connects TRBV6-2 or TRBV6-3 to TRBJ2-1, with unresolved D. Per the germline V gene, CDR1 is MNHEY and CDR2 is SVGEGT. V lost 6 bases and J 5 bases, leaving 11 bases between the germline ends. The CDR3 consists of 13 residues.

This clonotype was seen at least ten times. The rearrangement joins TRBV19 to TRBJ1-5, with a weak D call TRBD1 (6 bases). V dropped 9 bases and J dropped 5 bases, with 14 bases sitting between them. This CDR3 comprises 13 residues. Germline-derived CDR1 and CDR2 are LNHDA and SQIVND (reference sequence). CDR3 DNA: TGTGCCAGCAACAGGGATCAGCATCAGCCCCAGCATTTT. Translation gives CASNRDQHQPQHF.

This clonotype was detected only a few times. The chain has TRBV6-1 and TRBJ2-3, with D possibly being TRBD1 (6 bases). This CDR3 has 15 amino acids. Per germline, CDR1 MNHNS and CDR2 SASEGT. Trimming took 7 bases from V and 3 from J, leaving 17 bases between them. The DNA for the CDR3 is TGTGCCAGCAAGGCGGATTGGGGGCCTACAGATACGCAGTATTTT. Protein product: CASKADWGPTDTQYF.

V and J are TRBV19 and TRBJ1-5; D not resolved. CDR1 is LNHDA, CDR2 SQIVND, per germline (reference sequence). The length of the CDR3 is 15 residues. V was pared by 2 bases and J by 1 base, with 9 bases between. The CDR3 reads CASSISIGSNQPQHF. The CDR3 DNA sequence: TGTGCCAGTAGTATATCTATAGGAAGCAATCAGCCCCAGCATTTT.

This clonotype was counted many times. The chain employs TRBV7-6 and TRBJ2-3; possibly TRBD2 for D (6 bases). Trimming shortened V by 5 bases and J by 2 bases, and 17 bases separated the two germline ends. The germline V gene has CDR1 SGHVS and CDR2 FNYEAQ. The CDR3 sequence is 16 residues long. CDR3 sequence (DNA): TGTGCCAGCAGCACCCGGATCGGGGGAAACACAGATACGCAGTATTTT. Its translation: CASSTRIGGNTDTQYF. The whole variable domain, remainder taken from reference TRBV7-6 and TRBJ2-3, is GAGVSQSPRYKVTKRGQDVALRCDPISGHVSLYWYRQALGQGPEFLTYFNYEAQQDKSGLPNDRFSAERPEGSISTLTIQRTEQRDSAMYRCASSTRIGGNTDTQYFGPGTRLTVL.

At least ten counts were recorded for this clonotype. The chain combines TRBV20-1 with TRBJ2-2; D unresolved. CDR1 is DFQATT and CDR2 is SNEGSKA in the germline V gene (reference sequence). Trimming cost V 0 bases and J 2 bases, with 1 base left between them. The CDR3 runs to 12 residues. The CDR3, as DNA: TGCAGTGCTAGAGACAACACCGGGGAGCTGTTTTTT. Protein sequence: CSARDNTGELFF.

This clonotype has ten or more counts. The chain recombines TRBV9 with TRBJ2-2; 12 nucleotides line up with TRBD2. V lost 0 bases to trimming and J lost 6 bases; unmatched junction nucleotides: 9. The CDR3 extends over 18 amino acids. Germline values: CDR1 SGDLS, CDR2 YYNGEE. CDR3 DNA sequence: TGTGCCAGCAGCGTAGGACTAGCGGGAGTTGGGGGTCCCGGGGAGCTGTTTTTT. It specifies CASSVGLAGVGGPGELFF.